Given below is one TCR beta chain in context. Its specificity is unknown. This sample stems from a study of T cell responses to AZD1222 COVID-19 vaccine. Broader study findings: Spike-spanning, vaccine-associated CD4 TCRs were dominant at 160-218 and 743-854. Females made up more of the donors, who were largely white British, and clonal diversity may have come out too low.

The assay was immunoSEQ multiplex PCR, and TCRdb's table has in-frame clones only and misses some. The sample lists some 100,000 clones, approximately 86% occurring once. Combined were second doses at about 4 or about 12 weeks. The CDR3 covers 12 residues. V was trimmed by 4 bases and J by 5 bases, leaving 7 bases between them. Per germline, CDR1 SGHRS and CDR2 YFSETQ. The sequence was obtained from an adult who received the AZD1222 COVID-19 vaccine. The specimen comprised peripheral blood, sampled 28 days after the second AZD1222 dose. The chain employs TRBV5-1 and TRBJ2-1; D unclear. CDR3: CASSHGDNEQFF. CDR3 DNA sequence: TGCGCCAGCAGCCATGGGGACAATGAGCAGTTCTTC. Filled out from reference TRBV5-1 and TRBJ2-1, the complete variable domain reads KAGVTQTPRYLIKTRGQQVTLSCSPISGHRSVSWYQQTPGQGLQFLFEYFSETQRNKGNFPGRFSGRQFSNSRSEMNVSTLELGDSALYLCASSHGDNEQFFGPGTRLTVL.